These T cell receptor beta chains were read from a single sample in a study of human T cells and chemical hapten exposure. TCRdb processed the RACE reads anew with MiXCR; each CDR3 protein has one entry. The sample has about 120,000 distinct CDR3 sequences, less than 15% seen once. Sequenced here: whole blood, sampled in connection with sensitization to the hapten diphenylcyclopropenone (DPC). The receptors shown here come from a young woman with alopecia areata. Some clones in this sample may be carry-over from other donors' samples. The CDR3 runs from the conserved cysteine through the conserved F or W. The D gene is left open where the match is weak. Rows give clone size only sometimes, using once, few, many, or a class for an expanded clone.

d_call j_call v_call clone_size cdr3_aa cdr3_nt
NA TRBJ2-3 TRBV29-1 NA CSAQPSPARTDTQYF TGCAGCGCTCAACCCTCCCCGGCTAGAACAGATACGCAGTATTTT
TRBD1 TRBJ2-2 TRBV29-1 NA CSGGQSTGELFF TGCAGCGGGGGACAGTCCACCGGGGAGCTGTTTTTT
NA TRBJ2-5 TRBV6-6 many CASRTRQETQYF TGTGCCAGCAGGACGCGACAAGAGACCCAGTACTTC
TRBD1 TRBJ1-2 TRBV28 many CASSLYDRENYGYTF TGTGCCAGCAGTTTATACGACAGGGAAAACTATGGCTACACCTTC
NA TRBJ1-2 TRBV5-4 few CASSWFTTNYGYTF TGTGCCAGCAGCTGGTTTACGACTAACTATGGCTACACCTTC
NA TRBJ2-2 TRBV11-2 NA CADTIGGTGELFF TGTGCCGATACGATTGGGGGCACCGGGGAGCTGTTTTTT
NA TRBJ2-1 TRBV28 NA CASWGAGQYNEQFF TGTGCCAGCTGGGGGGCGGGGCAGTACAATGAGCAGTTCTTC
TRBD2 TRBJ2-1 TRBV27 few CASSLGTSIHEQFF TGTGCCAGCAGTTTAGGGACTAGTATCCATGAGCAGTTCTTC
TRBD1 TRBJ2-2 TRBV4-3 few CASSLAPGQSTGELFF TGCGCCAGCAGCCTTGCACCGGGACAGAGCACCGGGGAGCTGTTTTTT
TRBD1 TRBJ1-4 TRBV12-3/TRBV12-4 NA CASRPTGGYTNEKLFF TGTGCCAGCAGACCGACAGGGGGGTACACTAATGAAAAACTGTTTTTT
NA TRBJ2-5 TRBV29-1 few CSGQAGFQETQYF TGCAGCGGCCAAGCAGGGTTCCAAGAGACCCAGTACTTC
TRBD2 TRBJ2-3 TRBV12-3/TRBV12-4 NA CASSPRGVTDTQYF TGTGCCAGCAGTCCCCGGGGGGTCACAGATACGCAGTATTTT
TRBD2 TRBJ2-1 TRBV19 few CASSTGGSSFNEQFF TGTGCCAGTAGTACCGGGGGGAGTAGTTTCAATGAGCAGTTCTTC
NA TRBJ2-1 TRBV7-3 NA CASSPSVAVSYNEQFF TGTGCCAGCAGCCCCAGCGTAGCGGTTAGTTATAATGAGCAGTTCTTC
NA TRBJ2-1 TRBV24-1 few CATSDFKSGSYNEQFF TGTGCCACCAGTGATTTTAAGTCCGGGTCCTACAATGAGCAGTTCTTC
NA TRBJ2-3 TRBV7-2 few CASSFGSGGVSTDTQYF TGTGCCAGCAGCTTTGGGTCGGGGGGCGTAAGCACAGATACGCAGTATTTT
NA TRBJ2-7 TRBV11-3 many CASSLVGHSYEQYF TGTGCCAGCAGCTTAGTCGGACATTCCTACGAGCAGTACTTC
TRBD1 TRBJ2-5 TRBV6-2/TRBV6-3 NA CATLRDSQETQYF TGTGCCACCCTACGGGACAGCCAAGAGACCCAGTACTTC
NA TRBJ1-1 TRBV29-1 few CSVVDPREAFF TGCAGCGTTGTGGATCCCAGGGAAGCTTTCTTT
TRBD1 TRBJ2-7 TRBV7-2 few CASSRPGQDEQYF TGTGCCAGCAGCCGGCCGGGACAGGACGAGCAGTACTTC
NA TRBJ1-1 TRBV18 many CASSRPGAMNTEAFF TGTGCCAGCTCACGGCCAGGAGCCATGAACACTGAAGCTTTCTTT
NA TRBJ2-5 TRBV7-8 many CASSLAPSRGHGETQYF TGTGCCAGCAGCTTAGCCCCTTCGCGGGGGCACGGGGAGACCCAGTACTTC
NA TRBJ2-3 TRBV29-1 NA CSGRGRATDTQYF TGCAGCGGGAGGGGCAGAGCCACAGATACGCAGTATTTT
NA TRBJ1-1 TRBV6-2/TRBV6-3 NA CASSYSSEQGTLEAFF TGTGCCAGCAGTTACTCGTCGGAACAGGGTACTTTGGAAGCTTTCTTT
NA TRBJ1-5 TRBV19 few CASSILDRPNQPQHF TGTGCCAGTAGTATCTTGGACAGACCCAATCAGCCCCAGCATTTT
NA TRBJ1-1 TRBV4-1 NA CASSHDRFGNTEAFF TGCGCCAGCAGCCATGACAGATTCGGGAACACTGAAGCTTTCTTT
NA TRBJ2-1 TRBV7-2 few CASSLLAPPSYNEQFF TGTGCCAGCAGCTTACTAGCGCCCCCCTCCTACAATGAGCAGTTCTTC
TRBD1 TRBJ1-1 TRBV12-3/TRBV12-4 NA CASRSRDRNTEAFF TGTGCCAGCAGATCCCGGGACAGGAACACTGAAGCTTTCTTT
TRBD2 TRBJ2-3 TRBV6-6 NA CASLPLAGGALDTQYF TGTGCCAGCCTCCCCCTCGCGGGGGGGGCTTTAGATACGCAGTATTTT
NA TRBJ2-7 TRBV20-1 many CSASFPSGQYF TGCAGTGCTAGTTTTCCGTCAGGGCAGTACTTC
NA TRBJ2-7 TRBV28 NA CASSSTEQYF TGTGCCAGCAGTTCAACCGAGCAGTACTTC
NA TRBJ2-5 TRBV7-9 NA CASSPKTPQETQYF TGTGCCAGCAGCCCGAAGACACCCCAAGAGACCCAGTACTTC
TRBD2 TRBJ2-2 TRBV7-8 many CASSLSGANTGELFF TGTGCCAGCAGCCTTAGCGGGGCGAACACCGGGGAGCTGTTTTTT
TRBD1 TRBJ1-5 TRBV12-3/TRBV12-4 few CASANSGQGPQPQHF TGTGCCAGCGCCAACTCGGGACAGGGGCCTCAGCCCCAGCATTTT
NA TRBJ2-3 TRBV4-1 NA CASSQDYSGSGADTQYF TGCGCCAGCAGCCAAGATTACTCCGGCTCCGGGGCGGATACGCAGTATTTT